The present entry profiles one TCR beta chain with its context. This sample was taken from a study of T cell responses to AZD1222 COVID-19 vaccine. Germline assignment: CDR1 LGHDT and CDR2 YNNKEL (reference sequence). The V end lost 1 base, the J end lost 8 bases, and 5 bases lay between the germline ends. The CDR3 runs to 12 residues. Only in-frame clones appear in the TCRdb table, and some are missing; sequencing was by immunoSEQ multiplex PCR. The sample gives roughly 84,000 clones, 87% of which show up once; about 1.4% is in the top ten. The chain is built from TRBV3-1 (or the pseudogene TRBV3-2) and TRBJ1-4; unclear D gene. Material: peripheral blood, obtained on day 0 of AZD1222 vaccination. This clonotype originated in an adult in good health. In DNA form, the CDR3 reads TGTGCCAGCAGCCAAGGGGCAGAAAAACTGTTTTTT. Translating it yields CASSQGAEKLFF.